These 6 T cell receptor beta chains originate from one sample sequenced in a study of cytomegalovirus exposure and HLA in healthy donors (dated by TCRdb to the late 2010s). Libraries were constructed by the immunoSEQ multiplex PCR assay. A mixture of 60 forward primers for TCR Vbeta segments and 13 reverse primers for TCR Jbeta segments was used in the multiplex PCR. TCRdb stores this immuneACCESS table with in-frame sequences only. Part of the clones is absent; in the studies checked, under half of the shortfall reflects unresolved V genes, and no reason is known for the rest. The sample table holds about 110,000 clones, of which 65% to 80% were seen once. The ten most abundant clones make up roughly 6% of the sample. The sequenced sample consisted of PBMCs. Receptors were obtained from a woman in her fifties or sixties in good health and CMV-seropositive.

V is TRBV4-3 and J is TRBJ2-7, with D maybe TRBD2 (5 bases). The V gene lost 1 base and the J gene lost 2 bases, with 9 bases spanning the gap. The CDR3 extends over 14 amino acids. Looked up from germline, CDR1 is LGHNA and CDR2 is YSLEER. The CDR3: CASSQGESAYEQYF. CDR3 sequence (DNA): TGCGCCAGCAGCCAAGGGGAGTCGGCCTACGAGCAGTACTTC.

This clone was recorded a few times. The chain combines TRBV5-6 with TRBJ1-5; D remains ambiguous. Trimming left V 1 base short and J 0 bases short, with 8 bases between. Germline CDR1 and CDR2: SGHDT and YYEEEE. The CDR3 runs 15 residues. The CDR3 nucleotides are TGTGCCAGCAGCTTGACAGTGAGTAGCAATCAGCCCCAGCATTTT. It encodes CASSLTVSSNQPQHF.

This clone was seen only a few times. J is TRBJ2-1 and V is TRBV18; D may be TRBD1 (6 bases). Germline lookup yields CDR1 KGHSH and CDR2 LQKENI. The CDR3 runs 16 residues. V lost 3 bases and J lost 0, with 12 bases in between. The CDR3 sequence is CASSPNRASSYNEQFF. In nucleotides, the CDR3 is TGTGCCAGCTCACCCAACAGGGCCAGCTCCTACAATGAGCAGTTCTTC.

This clone occurred a few times. The rearrangement joins TRBV5-5 to TRBJ1-6; 8 bases are shared with TRBD1. Germline V lookup: CDR1 SGHKS, CDR2 YYEKEE (reference sequence). J gave up 6 bases and V 0 bases, and 2 bases lay outside the gene matches. This CDR3 region has 15 residues. The CDR3 DNA reads as TGTGCCAGCAGCTTGGCGGGGACAGGTAATTCACCCCTCCACTTT. Translating gives CASSLAGTGNSPLHF. Variable domain in full (rest from reference TRBV5-5 and TRBJ1-6): DAGVTQSPTHLIKTRGQQVTLRCSPISGHKSVSWYQQVLGQGPQFIFQYYEKEERGRGNFPDRFSARQFPNYSSELNVNALLLGDSALYLCASSLAGTGNSPLHFGNGTRLTVT.

The CDR3 coding sequence is TGTGCCAGCAGTGAAGCGCGGGGGCCTCTGTATGAGCAGTTCTTC. Its protein product is CASSEARGPLYEQFF. This chain links TRBV6-1 with TRBJ2-1; D perhaps matches TRBD2 (7 bases). The CDR3 totals 15 residues. Germline V gene sequence: CDR1 MNHNS, CDR2 SASEGT. Deletions cut 0 bases from V and 8 bases from J, with 14 bases between.

The chain uses TRBV9 and TRBJ2-2; tentative D call: TRBD1 (6 bases). The germline CDR1 and CDR2 sequences are SGDLS and YYNGEE. The CDR3 spans 15 residues. The V end lost 3 bases, the J end lost 4 bases, and 13 bases lay between the germline ends. DNA for the CDR3: TGTGCCAGCAGCGGGGGGCTTGAGTTCACCGGGGAGCTGTTTTTT. It encodes CASSGGLEFTGELFF.